This paragraph reports one T cell receptor beta chain. Assay used: immunoSEQ multiplex PCR; TCRdb lists only in-frame clones, some missing. In the table there are 140,000 to 150,000 clones, roughly 80% of which are singletons. This record belongs to a study of blood T cell repertoires in COVID-19. Trimming at V came to 6 bases and at J to 8 bases, leaving 15 bases not matched to a gene. The CDR3 consists of 15 residues. The germline gives CDR1 MNHEY, CDR2 SVGAGI. Sequencing used peripheral blood. This TCR came from a woman in her thirties or forties with active or convalescent COVID-19. The chain combines TRBV6-5 with TRBJ1-2; 7 nucleotides match TRBD1. CDR3 coding DNA: TGTGCCAGCAGCCCCCTAGTCGGCAGGGGGGAAGGCTACACCTTC. It encodes CASSPLVGRGEGYTF.